This T cell receptor beta chain was identified during a study of shared clonotypes between healthy human individuals (TCRdb year 2020). Concerning the study at large: A couple of women and a few men aged 18 to 49 years were included in the cohort. To increase sequencing depth and limit assay-specific biases, different laboratories used diverse techniques to prepare libraries and sequence TCR repertoires. Per donor, leukapheresis produced somewhere between about 0.94 and 9 billion PBMCs. To estimate repertoire size and how much clonotype sharing occurs between individuals, the study deeply sequenced the blood TCR repertoires of 5 or 6 healthy adults. For each donor, CD4 naive and CD4 memory were each run on three plates, CD8 naive on two plates, and CD8 memory on one plate. The paper's findings and limits, for the study overall: Larger estimated clonotype richness was generally found for naive subsets than for memory subsets. Based on pairwise subsampling, the degree of clonotype sharing among donors was expected to be affected by sequencing depth. Even with the large sequencing depth, rarefaction of the sorted-subset datasets indicated that sequencing was incomplete. Only blood was sampled, and tissue TCR repertoires likely differ from those in blood. Around 5.4% of naive CD4, 3.5% of naive CD8, around 2.3% of memory CD4, and around 0.4% of memory CD8 clonotypes were shared across four donors. Clonotypes shared by all four sorted-subset donors showed higher generation probabilities than non-shared clonotypes. Because the study included a small number of donors, the genetic and exposure-history diversity represented was limited.

According to the germline V gene, CDR1 reads KGHSH and CDR2 reads LQKENI. The CDR3 runs 17 amino acids, cysteine and phenylalanine included. Of all the DNA, just the CDR3 is kept, 51 bases in frame from base 1. Trimming at the junction amounts to 4 bases on V and 3 bases on J, and the germline ends lie 18 bases apart. Healthy HIV-negative adults with no recently reported acute infections or vaccinations were included as donors. Every donor was a Caucasian adult residing in Nashville, Tennessee, USA. CD4+ T cells were enriched by magnetic negative selection, after which naive cells were positively selected on CD45RA and the negative fraction was taken as the memory subset. After blood collection by leukapheresis, PBMCs were isolated using Ficoll-Histopaque density gradient centrifugation and then cryopreserved in the vapor phase of liquid nitrogen. Analytical flow cytometry was used to check the purity and quantity of every magnetically sorted T cell population. Genomic DNA was isolated from each sorted fraction and quantified by UV absorbance on a Nanodrop 2000c.

TCR CDR3 regions were amplified from genomic DNA by multiplex PCR using the deep immunoSEQ assay. Extracted genomic DNA from each cell subset was spread evenly across all wells of several immunoSEQ 96-well plates, with each plate serving as a replicate. For sorted subsets, about 210 ng of genomic DNA, equivalent to some 33,000 T cell genomes, went into each replicate PCR. Purified libraries were quantified with a Qubit 3.0 fluorometer, sized on a Bioanalyzer 2100, and re-quantified with the KAPA Library Quantification kit. A separate single-read 150-cycle Illumina NextSeq 550 flow cell was used to sequence each immunoSEQ 96-well plate. The source study handled its data this way. Because the immunoSEQ output held only junctional sequences and lacked quality scores, the filtering could not match the filtering applied to full-length reads. Sequences were annotated with PyIR, a Python wrapper for IgBLAST v1.9, and V/J genes and CDR3 were assigned using IMGT germline references. Reads were removed for weak V/J assignments (E-value above 1e-6), missing CDR3, stop codons, out-of-frame junctions, or ambiguous translated residues. V3J clonotypes were defined as sequences sharing an identical inferred V gene, J gene, and CDR3 amino acid sequence. Percentage overlap between repertoires was calculated by dividing the number of shared unique clonotypes by the size of the smaller repertoire. RTK rarefaction, the Chao1 estimator, and Recon v2.1 estimates of unobserved clonotypes were used to assess repertoire richness. Generation probabilities for all TCRbeta clonotypes obtained by the gDNA method from a handful of donors were computed using OLGA. The source is immuneACCESS, and TCRdb retained only in-frame sequences with V and J called. Part of the clones is not carried over; for the studies checked, unresolved V genes explain less than half of this, and the remainder is unexplained. V and J calls and clone size come straight from that table; D and trimming were deduced from the DNA. Recorded for this sample are millions of clones; more than 85% of them occurred a single time. Jointly, the top ten make up 0.35% to 0.5% of the sample.

Comment on this clone: This clone's antigen is unknown. Per-nucleotide qualities are absent, and no much larger clonotype sits a single base away.

This clonotype was obtained from a man younger than 30 in good health. Some clones in this sample may be carry-over from other donors' samples. The rearrangement joined TRBV18 to TRBJ1-4; TRBD1 is possibly the D segment (5 matching bases). Sequencing was performed on naive CD4+ T cells from PBMCs. Per the publication, the cell subset or site label means: CD45RA+ positively selected. The nucleotide sequence is given as TGTGCCAGCTCACTTCAGGACACCCCTGGGGCTAATGAAAAACTGTTTTTT. The resulting protein is CASSLQDTPGANEKLFF.